This TCR beta chain was found in a study of control samples from healthy donors and cancer patients. Germline CDR1 and CDR2: SGHRS and YFSETQ. This CDR3 region has 14 residues. The junction had 5 bases not matched to a gene; V was cut back by 2 bases and J by 7 bases. TCRdb keeps only in-frame clones here, not all; method: immunoSEQ multiplex PCR. The sample records more than 150,000 clones, roughly 93% being singletons. Sequencing was carried out using blood. This clonotype originated in a man in his late teens or twenties in good health. This chain joins TRBV5-1 and TRBJ1-4; TRBD1 matches 7 bases. CDR3 sequence (DNA): TGCGCCAGCAGCTTACAGGGGAGGGGTGAAAAACTGTTTTTT. It yields the protein CASSLQGRGEKLFF. Variable domain in full (rest from reference TRBV5-1 and TRBJ1-4): KAGVTQTPRYLIKTRGQQVTLSCSPISGHRSVSWYQQTPGQGLQFLFEYFSETQRNKGNFPGRFSGRQFSNSRSEMNVSTLELGDSALYLCASSLQGRGEKLFFGSGTQLSVL.